This TCR beta chain originates from a study of blood T cell repertoires in COVID-19. About the study: Donors in the United States, Italy and Spain gave samples during acute or convalescent COVID-19.

The data were produced by immunoSEQ multiplex PCR, yet TCRdb's version contains in-frame clones alone and is incomplete. The sample shows hundreds of thousands of clones, around 90% of them seen only once. The study drew participants aged about 18 to 95 years from 20 to 30 US areas. This clone was seen once. The CDR3 runs 14 residues. Per germline, CDR1 GTSNPN and CDR2 SVGIG (reference sequence). Between the trimmed V and J ends, which lost 0 bases and 4 bases, there was a span of 10 bases. The receptor comes from a woman aged 55 to 70 in a cohort exposed to, infected with or recovered from COVID-19 (not recorded which). This chain links TRBV30 with TRBJ1-5; D gene uncertain. Sequenced input: PBMCs or T cells enriched from blood (not recorded which). In DNA form, the CDR3 reads TGTGCCTGGAGTGTGGCAGGACTTAATCAGCCCCAGCATTTT. The encoded protein is CAWSVAGLNQPQHF.